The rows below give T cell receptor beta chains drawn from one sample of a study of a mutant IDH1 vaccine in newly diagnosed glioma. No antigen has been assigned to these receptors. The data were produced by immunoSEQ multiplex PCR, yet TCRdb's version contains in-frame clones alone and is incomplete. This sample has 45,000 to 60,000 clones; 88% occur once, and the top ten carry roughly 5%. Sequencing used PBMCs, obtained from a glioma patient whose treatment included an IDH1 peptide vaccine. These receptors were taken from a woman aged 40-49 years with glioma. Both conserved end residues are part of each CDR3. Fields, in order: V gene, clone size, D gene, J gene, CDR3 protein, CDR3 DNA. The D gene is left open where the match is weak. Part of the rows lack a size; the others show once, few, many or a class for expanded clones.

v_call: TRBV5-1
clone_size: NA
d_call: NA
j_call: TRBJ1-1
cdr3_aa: CASSLGTFYTEAFF
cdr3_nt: TGCGCCAGCAGCTTGGGGACCTTCTACACTGAAGCTTTCTTT

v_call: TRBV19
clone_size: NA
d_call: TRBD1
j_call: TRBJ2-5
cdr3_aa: CASTGQGGETQYF
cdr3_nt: TGTGCCAGTACGGGACAGGGGGGGGAGACCCAGTACTTC

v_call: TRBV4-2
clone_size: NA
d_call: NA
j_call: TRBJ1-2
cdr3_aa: CASSQEDWANYGYTF
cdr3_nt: TGTGCCAGCAGCCAAGAAGATTGGGCAAACTATGGCTACACCTTC

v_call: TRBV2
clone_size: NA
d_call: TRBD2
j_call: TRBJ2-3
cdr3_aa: CASSEGLAGGTDTQYF
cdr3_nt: TGTGCCAGCAGTGAAGGGCTAGCGGGGGGAACAGATACGCAGTATTTT

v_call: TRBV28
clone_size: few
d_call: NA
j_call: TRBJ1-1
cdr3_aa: CASSFLQGEAFF
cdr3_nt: TGTGCCAGCAGTTTTTTGCAGGGTGAAGCTTTCTTT

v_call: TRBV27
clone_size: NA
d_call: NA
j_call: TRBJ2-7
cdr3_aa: CASSLLRTPGYEQYF
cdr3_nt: TGTGCCAGCAGTTTACTTAGGACACCTGGTTACGAGCAGTACTTC

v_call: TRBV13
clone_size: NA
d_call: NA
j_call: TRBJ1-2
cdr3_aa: CASSSRGSRYGYTF
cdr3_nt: TGTGCCAGCAGCTCCCGGGGGTCGAGATATGGCTACACCTTC

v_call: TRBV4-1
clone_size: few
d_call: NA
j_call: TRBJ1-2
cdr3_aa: CASSLNWGSDYGYTF
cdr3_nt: TGCGCCAGCAGCCTGAACTGGGGGAGCGACTATGGCTACACCTTC

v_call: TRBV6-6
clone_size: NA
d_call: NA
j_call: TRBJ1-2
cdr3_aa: CASRSDRNYGYTF
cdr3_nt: TGTGCCAGCAGATCGGACAGAAACTATGGCTACACCTTC

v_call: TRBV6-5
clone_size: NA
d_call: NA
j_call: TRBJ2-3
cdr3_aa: CASSSVRATDTQYF
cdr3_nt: TGTGCCAGCAGTAGTGTCCGGGCGACAGATACGCAGTATTTT

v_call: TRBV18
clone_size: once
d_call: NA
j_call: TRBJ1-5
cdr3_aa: CASSGETGNQPQHF
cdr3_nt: TGTGCCAGTTCAGGGGAGACAGGCAATCAGCCCCAGCATTTT

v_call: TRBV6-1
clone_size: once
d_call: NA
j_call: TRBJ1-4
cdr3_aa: CASLRRGATNEKLFF
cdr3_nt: TGTGCCAGCCTCAGGAGGGGAGCAACTAATGAAAAACTGTTTTTT

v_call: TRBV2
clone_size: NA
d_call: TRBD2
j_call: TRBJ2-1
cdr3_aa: CASSPTAGARFF
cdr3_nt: TGTGCCAGCAGCCCTACAGCGGGGGCTCGGTTCTTC

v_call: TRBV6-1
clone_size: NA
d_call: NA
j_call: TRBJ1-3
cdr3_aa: CASSPTISSGNTIYF
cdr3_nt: TGTGCCAGCAGTCCGACAATAAGCTCTGGAAACACCATATATTTT

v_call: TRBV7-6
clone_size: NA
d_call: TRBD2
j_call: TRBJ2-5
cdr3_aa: CASSPRGVQETQYF
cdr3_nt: TGTGCCAGCAGCCCCCGGGGGGTCCAAGAGACCCAGTACTTC

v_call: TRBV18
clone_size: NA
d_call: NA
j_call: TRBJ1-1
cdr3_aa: CASSPMGGDTEAFF
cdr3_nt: TGTGCCAGCTCACCGATGGGGGGCGATACTGAAGCTTTCTTT

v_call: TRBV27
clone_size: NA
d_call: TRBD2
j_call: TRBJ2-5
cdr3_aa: CASSLSRGLAGETQYF
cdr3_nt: TGTGCCAGCAGTTTATCCCGGGGACTAGCTGGGGAGACCCAGTACTTC

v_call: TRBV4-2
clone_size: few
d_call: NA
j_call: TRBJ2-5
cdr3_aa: CASSQDQARCETQYF
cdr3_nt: TGTGCCAGCAGCCAAGATCAGGCTAGGTGTGAGACCCAGTACTTC

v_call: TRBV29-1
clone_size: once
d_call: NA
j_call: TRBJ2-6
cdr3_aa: CSVVGETGANVLTF
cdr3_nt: TGCAGCGTTGTCGGTGAGACTGGGGCCAACGTCCTGACTTTC

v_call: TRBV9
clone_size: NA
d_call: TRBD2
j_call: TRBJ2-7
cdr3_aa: CASSSGLAESYEQYF
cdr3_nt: TGTGCCAGCAGCTCGGGACTAGCGGAATCCTACGAGCAGTACTTC

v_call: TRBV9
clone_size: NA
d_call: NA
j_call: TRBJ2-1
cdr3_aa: CASSTRDSLPLNEQFF
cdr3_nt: TGTGCCAGCAGCACCCGGGACTCTTTGCCTCTTAATGAGCAGTTCTTC

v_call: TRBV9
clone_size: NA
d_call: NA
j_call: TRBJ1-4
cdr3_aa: CARLSLPSATNEKLFF
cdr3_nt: TGTGCCAGATTGTCCCTACCGTCCGCAACTAATGAAAAACTGTTTTTT

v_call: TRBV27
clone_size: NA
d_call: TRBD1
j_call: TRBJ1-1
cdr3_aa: CASSDPRTGPNTEAFF
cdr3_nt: TGTGCCAGCAGCGACCCCAGGACAGGGCCCAACACTGAAGCTTTCTTT

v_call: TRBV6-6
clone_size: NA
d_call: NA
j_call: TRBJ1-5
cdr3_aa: CASSYDGSLNQPQHF
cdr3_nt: TGTGCCAGCAGTTACGATGGCAGTCTCAATCAGCCCCAGCATTTT